A selection of T cell receptor beta chains follows, all from one sample in a study of circulating and synovial CD4+ cells in juvenile arthritis. Measured with immunoSEQ multiplex PCR; TCRdb has only the in-frame clones, and not every one. The data contain fewer than 35,000 clones, nearly 95% of them singletons. The sample consisted of CD4+ T cells from blood. The receptors derive from a human donor with juvenile idiopathic arthritis. Each CDR3 is given without its conserved first and last residue. A D gene is named only where the DNA matches it firmly.

v_gene: TRBV2; d_gene: .; j_gene: TRBJ2-5; CDR3aa: ASSGTIWETQY
v_gene: TRBV18; d_gene: TRBD1; j_gene: TRBJ1-5; CDR3aa: ASSSSGTGVDQPQH
v_gene: TRBV5-1; d_gene: .; j_gene: TRBJ2-7; CDR3aa: ASSLRGGYEQY
v_gene: TRBV7-9; d_gene: TRBD2; j_gene: TRBJ2-3; CDR3aa: ASSRGLAGGLNTQY
v_gene: TRBV11-2; d_gene: TRBD1; j_gene: TRBJ1-4; CDR3aa: ASSLGQGAVKEKLF
v_gene: TRBV7-3; d_gene: .; j_gene: TRBJ2-7; CDR3aa: ASRSSGSYEQY
v_gene: TRBV27; d_gene: .; j_gene: TRBJ2-3; CDR3aa: ASSRGTASSVVDTQY
v_gene: TRBV5-4; d_gene: .; j_gene: TRBJ2-7; CDR3aa: ASSSPSDIDSYEQY
v_gene: TRBV9; d_gene: .; j_gene: TRBJ1-2; CDR3aa: ASSVAPGGENGYT
v_gene: TRBV12-2; d_gene: .; j_gene: .; CDR3aa: ASRVRAITANYEQY
v_gene: TRBV30; d_gene: TRBD2; j_gene: TRBJ2-7; CDR3aa: AWSRLAGISYEQY
v_gene: TRBV7-8; d_gene: .; j_gene: TRBJ2-7; CDR3aa: ASSLAQGLKYEQY
v_gene: TRBV21-1; d_gene: .; j_gene: TRBJ2-7; CDR3aa: ASSKAIWTGRNPYEQY
v_gene: TRBV30; d_gene: .; j_gene: TRBJ1-5; CDR3aa: AWSVVQNNQPQH
v_gene: TRBV10-2; d_gene: TRBD1; j_gene: TRBJ2-7; CDR3aa: ASSGDRSYEQY
v_gene: TRBV7-2; d_gene: TRBD2; j_gene: TRBJ2-7; CDR3aa: ASSSAGGPDEQY
v_gene: TRBV7-2; d_gene: .; j_gene: TRBJ1-3; CDR3aa: ASSLVGVSGPGNTIY
v_gene: TRBV30; d_gene: TRBD1; j_gene: TRBJ1-1; CDR3aa: AWSVGQGETF
v_gene: TRBV9; d_gene: .; j_gene: TRBJ2-1; CDR3aa: ASSVLFGGSNEQF
v_gene: TRBV28; d_gene: TRBD2; j_gene: TRBJ2-7; CDR3aa: ASSLLSLAGSYEQY
v_gene: TRBV25-1; d_gene: .; j_gene: TRBJ2-2; CDR3aa: ASSDLGGLNTGELF
v_gene: TRBV6-6; d_gene: TRBD2; j_gene: TRBJ2-3; CDR3aa: ASSSYQGGATDTQY
v_gene: TRBV9; d_gene: .; j_gene: TRBJ1-3; CDR3aa: ASSPPGAGNTIY
v_gene: TRBV10-3; d_gene: TRBD2; j_gene: TRBJ2-5; CDR3aa: AVGRTREETQY
v_gene: TRBV4-3; d_gene: TRBD1; j_gene: TRBJ2-7; CDR3aa: ASSLGRATTGGYEQY
v_gene: TRBV7-2; d_gene: .; j_gene: TRBJ1-1; CDR3aa: ASSRSQGMNTEAF
v_gene: TRBV7-9; d_gene: TRBD1; j_gene: TRBJ1-3; CDR3aa: ASSLPGQGGGNTIY
v_gene: TRBV19; d_gene: TRBD1; j_gene: TRBJ1-4; CDR3aa: ASSRLPGQFNEKLF
v_gene: TRBV6-1; d_gene: .; j_gene: TRBJ2-5; CDR3aa: ASSVVGGETQY
v_gene: TRBV6-5; d_gene: .; j_gene: TRBJ1-1; CDR3aa: ASSYGTLNTEAF
v_gene: TRBV4-3; d_gene: TRBD1; j_gene: TRBJ1-6; CDR3aa: ASSQVDRAPLH
v_gene: TRBV5-6; d_gene: TRBD1; j_gene: TRBJ1-4; CDR3aa: ASSHRGKEKLF
v_gene: TRBV6-5; d_gene: TRBD1; j_gene: TRBJ1-1; CDR3aa: ASNRQGSPITEAF
v_gene: TRBV11-2; d_gene: TRBD2; j_gene: .; CDR3aa: ASSLGGGSETQY
v_gene: TRBV14; d_gene: .; j_gene: TRBJ1-1; CDR3aa: ASSQANRAHTEAF
v_gene: TRBV5-8; d_gene: .; j_gene: TRBJ2-1; CDR3aa: ASSLKTQFNEQF
v_gene: TRBV27; d_gene: .; j_gene: TRBJ2-1; CDR3aa: ASNDPTTRRNEQF
v_gene: TRBV28; d_gene: .; j_gene: TRBJ1-5; CDR3aa: ASSFPQGTHQPQH
v_gene: TRBV6-5; d_gene: .; j_gene: TRBJ1-5; CDR3aa: ASRGQPNQPQH
v_gene: TRBV7-8; d_gene: .; j_gene: TRBJ2-3; CDR3aa: ASTGGPFTDTQY
v_gene: TRBV19; d_gene: .; j_gene: TRBJ1-2; CDR3aa: ASSPGDYGYT
v_gene: TRBV5-1; d_gene: TRBD2; j_gene: TRBJ2-1; CDR3aa: ASSHGIAGYNEQF
v_gene: TRBV28; d_gene: .; j_gene: TRBJ1-6; CDR3aa: ASSRPGGDSPLH
v_gene: TRBV2; d_gene: .; j_gene: TRBJ1-1; CDR3aa: AGSRLNTEAF
v_gene: TRBV6-5; d_gene: TRBD2; j_gene: TRBJ2-5; CDR3aa: ASSYLSGNGQETQY
v_gene: TRBV15; d_gene: .; j_gene: TRBJ2-7; CDR3aa: ATSRPGDEQY
v_gene: TRBV10-3; d_gene: .; j_gene: TRBJ1-2; CDR3aa: AISVRGNNNYGYT
v_gene: TRBV7-2; d_gene: TRBD1; j_gene: TRBJ1-5; CDR3aa: ASSSNTGQVVNQPQH
v_gene: TRBV5-1; d_gene: TRBD1; j_gene: TRBJ2-7; CDR3aa: ASSFTQNGQGAYEQY
v_gene: TRBV6-1; d_gene: .; j_gene: TRBJ2-7; CDR3aa: ASSERGSSYEQY
v_gene: TRBV2; d_gene: .; j_gene: TRBJ1-1; CDR3aa: ASSVESGLTEAF
v_gene: TRBV7-9; d_gene: TRBD2; j_gene: TRBJ2-1; CDR3aa: ASRFSGGAGDNEQF
v_gene: TRBV6-6; d_gene: .; j_gene: TRBJ1-1; CDR3aa: ASSPRGFNTEAF